One sample yielded the 16 T cell receptor beta chains listed below, sequenced in a study of control samples from healthy donors and cancer patients. The table came from immunoSEQ multiplex PCR; TCRdb's copy has only in-frame clones and leaves some out. The sample holds approximately 100,000 clones, approximately 84% seen once. Sequenced sample: PBMCs. The receptors were gathered from a man between 65 and 85 years old with lung cancer.

This clone appeared a single time. The V and J genes are TRBV7-2 and TRBJ1-3; TRBD1 matches 11 bases. The CDR3 runs 13 residues. Germline CDR1 reads SGHTA; CDR2 reads FQGNSA. J gave up 6 bases and V 9 bases, and 4 bases lay outside the gene matches. DNA of the CDR3: TGTGCCAGAAGCGGACAGGGGGCAAACACCATATATTTT. Translating it yields CARSGQGANTIYF.

The chain recombines TRBV28 with TRBJ1-2, with unresolved D. V was clipped by 7 bases and J by 2 bases, with 14 bases between them. Per germline, CDR1 MDHEN and CDR2 SYDVKM. The CDR3 consists of 14 residues. CDR3 coding DNA: TGTGCCAGCACCGGACTGGGAAAAAACTATGGCTACACCTTC. This codes for CASTGLGKNYGYTF.

This clone occurred a few times. The gene calls are TRBV5-1 and TRBJ2-7, with 9 bases that match TRBD1. The length of the CDR3 is 19 residues. Germline V gene lookup returns CDR1 SGHRS and CDR2 YFSETQ. The trim removed 4 bases at V and 0 bases at J, leaving 17 bases unmatched. The CDR3 sequence is CASSHLEWTGETFSYEQYF. The CDR3 nucleotides are TGCGCCAGCAGCCATCTCGAGTGGACAGGGGAGACTTTCTCCTACGAGCAGTACTTC.

This rearrangement joins TRBV2 to TRBJ2-3, with 8 positions matching TRBD2. After removal of 4 bases from V and 0 bases from J, the junction contained 12 bases not matched to a gene. Germline V gives CDR1 SNHLY, CDR2 FYNNEI. The CDR3 length is 18 residues. The CDR3 region is CASSGWAGGFPSTDTQYF. The CDR3 DNA follows: TGTGCCAGCAGTGGATGGGCGGGGGGCTTCCCTAGCACAGATACGCAGTATTTT. The full variable domain, with the rest looked up from reference TRBV2 and TRBJ2-3, is EPEVTQTPSHQVTQMGQEVILRCVPISNHLYFYWYRQILGQKVEFLVSFYNNEISEKSEIFDDQFSVERPDGSNFTLKIRSTKLEDSAMYFCASSGWAGGFPSTDTQYFGPGTRLTVL.

The V gene is TRBV15, the J gene TRBJ1-2, with D unresolved. Germline CDR1 reads LNHNV; CDR2 reads YYDKDF (reference sequence). Trimming took off 1 base at V and 3 bases at J, with 15 bases between the two ends. This CDR3 region has 16 residues. In DNA, the CDR3 is TGTGCCACCAGCAGAGCCGGTGACTCGGGAGACTATGGCTACACCTTC. It yields the protein CATSRAGDSGDYGYTF. Full variable domain (missing parts from reference TRBV15 and TRBJ1-2): DAMVIQNPRYQVTQFGKPVTLSCSQTLNHNVMYWYQQKSSQAPKLLFHYYDKDFNNEADTPDNFQSRRPNTSFCFLDIRSPGLGDTAMYLCATSRAGDSGDYGYTFGSGTRLTVV.

The chain is built from TRBV19 and TRBJ2-2, with 9 nucleotides matching TRBD1. Germline CDR1 LNHDA, CDR2 SQIVND (reference sequence). V was pared by 3 bases and J by 4 bases, with 6 bases of the junction left unmatched. The CDR3 sequence is 16 residues long. The CDR3 coding sequence is TGTGCCAGTAGTATTCGGGACAGGGATATCACCGGGGAGCTGTTTTTT. It encodes CASSIRDRDITGELFF. Full variable domain (remainder filled in from reference TRBV19 and TRBJ2-2): DGGITQSPKYLFRKEGQNVTLSCEQNLNHDAMYWYRQDPGQGLRLIYYSQIVNDFQKGDIAEGYSVSREKKESFPLTVTSAQKNPTAFYLCASSIRDRDITGELFFGEGSRLTVL.

This clone was observed a single time. The V call is TRBV23-1, the J call TRBJ2-2, with no clear D. TRBV23-1 is classed as an ORF, of uncertain function. Trimming shortened V by 3 bases and J by 7 bases, and 15 bases separated the two germline ends. This CDR3 has 15 residues. The CDR3 DNA reads as TGCGCCAGCAGTCACCCTATCTGGGTCCACGGGGAGCTGTTTTTT. Translating gives CASSHPIWVHGELFF.

The sample holds a few counts of this clone. V is TRBV7-9 and J is TRBJ2-2; D is uncertain. This CDR3 is built from 12 residues. Deletions cut 5 bases from V and 10 bases from J, with 11 bases between. Germline assignment: CDR1 SEHNR and CDR2 FQNEAQ (reference sequence). CDR3 sequence: CASSLVVLELFF. CDR3 coding DNA: TGTGCCAGCAGCCTGGTCGTGTTGGAGCTGTTTTTT.

The V gene is TRBV10-3, the J gene TRBJ1-3, with D tentatively TRBD1 (5 bases). V shed 5 bases and J shed 6 bases, with 8 bases lying between them. There are 12 residues in the CDR3. Germline loops: CDR1 ENHRY, CDR2 SYGVKD. DNA of the CDR3: TGTGCCATCAGTCGGGGGATAAACACCATATATTTT. Translated, it gives CAISRGINTIYF.

The V gene is TRBV5-6, the J gene TRBJ1-1, with D uncertain. The CDR3 contains 13 residues. V gave up 1 base and J gave up 5 bases, with 9 bases separating them. CDR1 and CDR2 (germline): SGHDT, YYEEEE. CDR3 amino acids: CASSLWGWTEAFF. The DNA of the CDR3 is TGTGCCAGCAGCTTGTGGGGATGGACTGAAGCTTTCTTT. The full variable domain, with the rest looked up from reference TRBV5-6 and TRBJ1-1, is DAGVTQSPTHLIKTRGQQVTLRCSPKSGHDTVSWYQQALGQGPQFIFQYYEEEERQRGNFPDRFSGHQFPNYSSELNVNALLLGDSALYLCASSLWGWTEAFFGQGTRLTVV.

This clone appeared many times. V and J are TRBV30 and TRBJ1-2; 8 bases fit TRBD1. V gave up 1 base and J gave up 0 bases; unmatched junction bases: 4. Germline CDR1 and CDR2: GTSNPN and SVGIG (reference sequence). The CDR3 spans 15 residues. In nucleotides, the CDR3 is TGTGCCTGGAGTGGGGGGACAGGAACTAACTATGGCTACACCTTC. This sequence encodes CAWSGGTGTNYGYTF.

This chain uses TRBV6-2 or TRBV6-3 with TRBJ2-7; D is possibly TRBD1 (6 bases). V lost 4 bases and J lost 2, with 15 bases in between. The germline V gene has CDR1 MNHEY and CDR2 SVGEGT. There are 15 residues in the CDR3. This chain's CDR3 is CASSSGTYLPYEQYF. CDR3 in DNA: TGTGCCAGCAGTTCGGGGACATACCTTCCCTACGAGCAGTACTTC.

This clone was picked up many times. This chain joins TRBV25-1 and TRBJ2-1; D gene ambiguous. This CDR3 is built from 15 residues. Germline values: CDR1 MGHDK, CDR2 SYGVNS. Trimming shortened V by 1 base and J by 0 bases, and 7 bases separated the two germline ends. CDR3 coding DNA: TGTGCCAGCAGTGAATTTCTCGGCTCCTACAATGAGCAGTTCTTC. Amino acid sequence: CASSEFLGSYNEQFF.

This chain links TRBV6-5 with TRBJ2-7; D unresolved. Trimming took off 0 bases at V and 3 bases at J, with 6 bases between the two ends. The CDR3 extends over 13 amino acids. From germline, CDR1 is MNHEY and CDR2 SVGAGI. Written as DNA, the CDR3 is TGTGCCAGCAGTTACTCGTTCCTCTACGAGCAGTACTTC. Protein sequence: CASSYSFLYEQYF.

The genes are TRBV7-6 and TRBJ2-5, with D possibly matching TRBD1 (5 bases). The germline V gene has CDR1 SGHVS and CDR2 FNYEAQ. The germline V and J ends were trimmed by 2 bases and 7 bases, with 20 bases remaining between them. The CDR3 totals 16 residues. In DNA, the CDR3 is TGTGCCAGCAGCTTAAATCGGCAGGGCCTGCTGGGGACCCAGTACTTC. Translating it yields CASSLNRQGLLGTQYF.

The V and J genes are TRBV29-1 and TRBJ1-1; D is possibly TRBD1 (6 bases). V dropped 3 bases and J dropped 4 bases, with 15 bases sitting between them. The CDR3 contains 14 residues. Germline V gives CDR1 SQVTM, CDR2 ANQGSEA. The CDR3 DNA is TGCAGCGTTGAGCCACAGGGCACTGTCACTGAAGCTTTCTTT. This encodes CSVEPQGTVTEAFF.